This TCR beta chain was captured in a study of tumor and adjacent non-tumor tissue in lung cancer. Study findings and constraints: Significantly higher TCR diversity was found in tumor than normal lung.

About this clonotype: The antigen is unknown. With a much larger clone just one base away, this may be a read error.

This sample's RNA came from whole unsorted tissue. Distant lung tissue was collected more than 3 cm away from the tumor edge. TCRbeta libraries were built with three rounds of nested PCR, modified from ARM-PCR. TCRdb re-called the multiplex PCR reads through MiXCR, storing one row per CDR3 protein. The top ten clones hold roughly a fifth of a sample with around 100,000 distinct CDR3 sequences, approximately 65% of them seen once. The TCR comes from a man younger than 45 with non-small cell lung cancer. Sequenced material: distant non-tumor lung tissue.

CDR3 bases: TGCAGTGCCCTTGATACAGGGGGGAACACTGAAGTTTTCTTT. Protein: CSALDTGGNTEVFF. The rearrangement uses TRBV20-1 and TRBJ1-1, with TRBD1 identical over 8 bases. The CDR3 runs 14 residues. Germline-derived CDR1 and CDR2 are DFQATT and SNEGSKA (reference sequence).